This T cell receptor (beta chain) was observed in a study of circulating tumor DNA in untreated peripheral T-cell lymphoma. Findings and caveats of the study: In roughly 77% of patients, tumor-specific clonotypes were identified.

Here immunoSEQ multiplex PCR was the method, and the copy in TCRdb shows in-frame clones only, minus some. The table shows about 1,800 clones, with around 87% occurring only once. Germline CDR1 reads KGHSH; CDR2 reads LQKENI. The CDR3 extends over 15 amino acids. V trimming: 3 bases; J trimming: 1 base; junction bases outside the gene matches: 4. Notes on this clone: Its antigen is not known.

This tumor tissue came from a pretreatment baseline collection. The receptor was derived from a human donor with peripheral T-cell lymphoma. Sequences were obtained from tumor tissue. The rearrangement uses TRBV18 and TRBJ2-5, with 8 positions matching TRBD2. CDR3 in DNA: TGTGCCAGCTCACCGGGCGGGGGGTCCCAAGAGACCCAGTACTTC. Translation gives CASSPGGGSQETQYF.